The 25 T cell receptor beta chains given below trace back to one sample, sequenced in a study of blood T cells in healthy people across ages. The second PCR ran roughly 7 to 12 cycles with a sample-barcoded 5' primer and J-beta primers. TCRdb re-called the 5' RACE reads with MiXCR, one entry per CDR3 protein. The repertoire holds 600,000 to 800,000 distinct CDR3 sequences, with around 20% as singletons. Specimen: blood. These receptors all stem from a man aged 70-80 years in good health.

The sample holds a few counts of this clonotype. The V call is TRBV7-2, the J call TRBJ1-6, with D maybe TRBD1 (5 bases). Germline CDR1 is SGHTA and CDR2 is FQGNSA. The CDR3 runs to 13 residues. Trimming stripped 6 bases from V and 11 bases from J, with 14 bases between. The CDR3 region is CASSGTKGPPLHF. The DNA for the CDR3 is TGTGCCAGCAGTGGTACTAAGGGGCCACCCCTCCACTTT.

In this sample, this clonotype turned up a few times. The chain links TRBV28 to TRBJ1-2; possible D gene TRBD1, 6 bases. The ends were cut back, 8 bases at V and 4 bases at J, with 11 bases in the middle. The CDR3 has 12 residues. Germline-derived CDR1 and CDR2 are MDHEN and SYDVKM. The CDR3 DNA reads TGTGCCAGCCAGGACAGCGGCTATGGCTACACCTTC. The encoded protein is CASQDSGYGYTF.

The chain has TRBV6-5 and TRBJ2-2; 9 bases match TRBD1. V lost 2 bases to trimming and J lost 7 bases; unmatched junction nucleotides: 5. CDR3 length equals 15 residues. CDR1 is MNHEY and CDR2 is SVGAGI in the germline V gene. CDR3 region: CASSYGTGGFGELFF. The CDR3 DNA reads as TGTGCCAGCAGTTACGGCACAGGGGGCTTCGGGGAGCTGTTTTTT.

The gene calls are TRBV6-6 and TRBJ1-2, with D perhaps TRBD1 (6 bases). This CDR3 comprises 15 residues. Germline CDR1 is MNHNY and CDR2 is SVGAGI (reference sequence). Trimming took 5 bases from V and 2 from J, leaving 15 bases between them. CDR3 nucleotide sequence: TGTGCCAGCAGTCGCCGGGAGGGGGGGAACTATGGCTACACCTTC. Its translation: CASSRREGGNYGYTF.

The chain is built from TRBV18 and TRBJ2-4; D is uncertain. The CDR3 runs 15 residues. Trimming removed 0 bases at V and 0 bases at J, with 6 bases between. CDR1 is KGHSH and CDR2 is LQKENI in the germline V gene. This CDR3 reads CASSPPEIAKNIQYF. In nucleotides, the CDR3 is TGTGCCAGCTCACCACCGGAGATAGCCAAAAACATTCAGTACTTC.

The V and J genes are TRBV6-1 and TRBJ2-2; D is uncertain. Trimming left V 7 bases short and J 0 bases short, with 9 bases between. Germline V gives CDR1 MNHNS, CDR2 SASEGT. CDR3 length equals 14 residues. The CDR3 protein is CASIAAANTGELFF. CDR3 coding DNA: TGTGCCAGCATCGCGGCGGCGAACACCGGGGAGCTGTTTTTT.

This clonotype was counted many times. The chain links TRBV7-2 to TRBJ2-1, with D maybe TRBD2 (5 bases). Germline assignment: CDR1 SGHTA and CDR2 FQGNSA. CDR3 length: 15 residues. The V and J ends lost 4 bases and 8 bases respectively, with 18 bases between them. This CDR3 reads CASSSKPLSVDEQFF. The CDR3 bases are TGTGCCAGCAGCTCTAAGCCCCTTAGCGTGGATGAGCAGTTCTTC.

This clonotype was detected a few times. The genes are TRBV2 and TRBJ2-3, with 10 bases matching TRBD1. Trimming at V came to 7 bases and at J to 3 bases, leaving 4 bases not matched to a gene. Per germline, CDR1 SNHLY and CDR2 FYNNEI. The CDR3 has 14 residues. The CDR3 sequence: CASKRQGATDTQYF. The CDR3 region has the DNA TGTGCCAGCAAAAGACAGGGGGCGACAGATACGCAGTATTTT.

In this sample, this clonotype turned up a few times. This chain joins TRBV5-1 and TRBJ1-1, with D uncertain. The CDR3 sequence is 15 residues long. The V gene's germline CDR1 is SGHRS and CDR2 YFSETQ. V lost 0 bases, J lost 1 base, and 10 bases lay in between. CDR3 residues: CASSLAQPQNTEAFF. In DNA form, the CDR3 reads TGCGCCAGCAGCTTGGCCCAGCCACAGAACACTGAAGCTTTCTTT.

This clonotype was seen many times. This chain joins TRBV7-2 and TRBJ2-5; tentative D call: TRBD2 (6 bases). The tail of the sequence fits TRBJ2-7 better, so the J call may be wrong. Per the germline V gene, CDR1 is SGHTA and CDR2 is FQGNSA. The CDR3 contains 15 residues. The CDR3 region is CASSLGGTLDYEQYF. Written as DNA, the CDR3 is TGTGCCAGCAGCTTAGGGGGGACTCTTGACTACGAGCAGTACTTC.

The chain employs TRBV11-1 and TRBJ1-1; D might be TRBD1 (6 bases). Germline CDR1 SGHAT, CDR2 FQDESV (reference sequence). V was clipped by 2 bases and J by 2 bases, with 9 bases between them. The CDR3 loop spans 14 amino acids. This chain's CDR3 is CASSLIGTNTEAFF. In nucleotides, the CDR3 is TGTGCCAGCAGCTTAATCGGGACAAACACTGAAGCTTTCTTT.

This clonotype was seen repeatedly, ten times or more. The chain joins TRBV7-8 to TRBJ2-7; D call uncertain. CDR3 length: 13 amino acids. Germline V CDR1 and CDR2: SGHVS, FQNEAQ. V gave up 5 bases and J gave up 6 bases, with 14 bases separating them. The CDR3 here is CASSSVVGSEQYF. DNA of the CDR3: TGTGCCAGCAGCAGCGTGGTGGGTTCCGAGCAGTACTTC.

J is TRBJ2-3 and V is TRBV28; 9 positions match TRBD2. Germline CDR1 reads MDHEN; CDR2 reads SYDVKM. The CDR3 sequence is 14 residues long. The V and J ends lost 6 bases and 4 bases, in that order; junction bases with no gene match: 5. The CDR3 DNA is TGTGCCAGCAGAAAGCGGGAGGTAGCAGATACGCAGTATTTT. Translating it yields CASRKREVADTQYF.

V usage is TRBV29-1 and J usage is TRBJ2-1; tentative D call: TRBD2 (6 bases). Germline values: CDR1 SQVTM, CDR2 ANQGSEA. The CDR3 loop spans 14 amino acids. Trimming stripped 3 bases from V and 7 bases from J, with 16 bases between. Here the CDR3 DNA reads TGCAGCGTTGATTCGCACGGGAGTCTGAATGAGCAGTTCTTC. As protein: CSVDSHGSLNEQFF.

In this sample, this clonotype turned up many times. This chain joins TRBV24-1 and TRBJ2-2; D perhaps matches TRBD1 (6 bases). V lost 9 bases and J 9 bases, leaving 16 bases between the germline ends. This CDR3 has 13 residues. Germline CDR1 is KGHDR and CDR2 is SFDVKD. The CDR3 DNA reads TGTGCCACCCAATACACGACAGGTCGGGAGCTGTTTTTT. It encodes CATQYTTGRELFF.

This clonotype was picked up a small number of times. CDR3 sequence: CASSQDGGLAGAEQFF. The CDR3 DNA reads TGCGCCAGCAGCCAAGATGGTGGACTAGCGGGAGCTGAGCAGTTCTTC. V is TRBV4-1 and J is TRBJ2-1, with 13 bases that match TRBD2. CDR1 and CDR2 (germline): MGHRA, YSYEKL. The ends lost 0 bases at V and 9 bases at J; junction bases unmatched: 5. This CDR3 is built from 16 residues.

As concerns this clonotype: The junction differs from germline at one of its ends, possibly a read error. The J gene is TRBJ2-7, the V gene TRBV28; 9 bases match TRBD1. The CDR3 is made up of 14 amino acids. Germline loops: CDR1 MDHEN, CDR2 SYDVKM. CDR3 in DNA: TGTGCCAACAGTCTCCGGGACAGGGTCTACGAGCAGTACTTC. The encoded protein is CANSLRDRVYEQYF.

The CDR3 region is CASSQADSYYGYTF. The CDR3 DNA reads as TGTGCCAGCAGCCAAGCTGACAGCTACTATGGCTACACCTTC. The chain recombines TRBV3-1 with TRBJ1-2; maybe TRBD1 (5 bases). The CDR3 consists of 14 residues. V shed 1 base and J shed 3 bases, with 9 bases lying between them. Germline CDR1 and CDR2: LGHDT and YNNKEL (reference sequence).

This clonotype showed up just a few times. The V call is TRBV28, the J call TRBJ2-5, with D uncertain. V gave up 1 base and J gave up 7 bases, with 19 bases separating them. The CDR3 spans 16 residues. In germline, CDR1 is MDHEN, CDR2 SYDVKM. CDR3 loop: CASSLSSSPGRGTQYF. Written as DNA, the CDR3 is TGTGCCAGCAGTTTATCCTCTTCGCCGGGCCGAGGGACCCAGTACTTC.

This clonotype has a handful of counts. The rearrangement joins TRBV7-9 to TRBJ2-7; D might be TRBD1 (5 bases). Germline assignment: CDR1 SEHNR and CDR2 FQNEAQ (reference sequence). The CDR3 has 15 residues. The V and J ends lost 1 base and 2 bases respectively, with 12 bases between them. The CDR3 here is CASSLVGTGPYEQYF. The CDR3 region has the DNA TGTGCCAGCAGCTTAGTAGGAACAGGACCCTACGAGCAGTACTTC. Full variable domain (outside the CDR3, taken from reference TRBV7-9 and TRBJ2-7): DTGVSQNPRHKITKRGQNVTFRCDPISEHNRLYWYRQTLGQGPEFLTYFQNEAQLEKSRLLSDRFSAERPKGSFSTLEIQRTEQGDSAMYLCASSLVGTGPYEQYFGPGTRLTVT.

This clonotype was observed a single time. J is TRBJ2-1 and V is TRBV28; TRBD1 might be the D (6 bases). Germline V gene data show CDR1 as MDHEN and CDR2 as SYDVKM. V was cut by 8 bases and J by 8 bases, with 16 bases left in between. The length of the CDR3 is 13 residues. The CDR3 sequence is CASGWAQGDEQFF. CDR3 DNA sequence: TGTGCCAGCGGTTGGGCACAGGGCGATGAGCAGTTCTTC.

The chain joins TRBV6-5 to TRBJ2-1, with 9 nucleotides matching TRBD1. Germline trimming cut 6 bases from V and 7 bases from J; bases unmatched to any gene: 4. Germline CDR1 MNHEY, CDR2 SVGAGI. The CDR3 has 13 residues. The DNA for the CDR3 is TGTGCCAGCAGGCGGGACAGGGTTAATGAGCAGTTCTTC. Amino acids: CASRRDRVNEQFF.

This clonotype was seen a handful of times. CDR3 DNA sequence: TGTGCCAGCAGTTTCAGTCGGCAAAGAAGCACTGAAGCTTTCTTT. Protein: CASSFSRQRSTEAFF. The rearrangement joins TRBV12-3 or TRBV12-4 to TRBJ1-1; D ambiguous. Trimming pared 3 bases from V and 4 bases from J, leaving 15 bases between. There are 15 residues in the CDR3.

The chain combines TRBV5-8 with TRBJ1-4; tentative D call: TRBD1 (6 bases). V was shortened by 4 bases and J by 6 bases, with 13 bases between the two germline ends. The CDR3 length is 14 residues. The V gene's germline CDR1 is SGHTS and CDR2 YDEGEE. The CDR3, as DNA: TGTGCCAGCAGCCGGACAGCAGCCGATGAAAAACTGTTTTTT. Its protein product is CASSRTAADEKLFF.

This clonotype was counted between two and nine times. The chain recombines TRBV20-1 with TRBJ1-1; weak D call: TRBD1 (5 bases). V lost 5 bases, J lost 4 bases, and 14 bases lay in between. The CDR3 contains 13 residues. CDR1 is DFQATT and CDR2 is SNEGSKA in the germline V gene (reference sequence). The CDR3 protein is CSAWASGGTEAFF. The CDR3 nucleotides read TGCAGTGCTTGGGCCTCGGGGGGCACTGAAGCTTTCTTT.